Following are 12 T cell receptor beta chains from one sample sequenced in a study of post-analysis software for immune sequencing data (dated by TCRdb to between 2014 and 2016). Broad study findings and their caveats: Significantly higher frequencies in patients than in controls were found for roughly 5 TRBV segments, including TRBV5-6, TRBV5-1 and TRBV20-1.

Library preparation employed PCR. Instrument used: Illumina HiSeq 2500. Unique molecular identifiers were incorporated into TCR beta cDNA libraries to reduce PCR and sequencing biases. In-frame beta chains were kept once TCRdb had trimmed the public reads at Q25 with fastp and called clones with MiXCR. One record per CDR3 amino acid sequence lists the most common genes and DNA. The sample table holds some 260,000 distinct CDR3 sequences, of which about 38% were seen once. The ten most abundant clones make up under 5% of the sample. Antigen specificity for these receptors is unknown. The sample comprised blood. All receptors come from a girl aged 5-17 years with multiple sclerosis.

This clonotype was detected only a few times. The CDR3 spells CASSLWGEQPQHF. The CDR3, as DNA: TGTGCCAGCAGCCTGTGGGGGGAACAGCCCCAGCATTTT. The V and J genes are TRBV5-6 and TRBJ1-5; D might be TRBD1 (5 bases). Looked up from germline, CDR1 is SGHDT and CDR2 is YYEEEE. The CDR3 has 13 residues. V lost 4 bases and J lost 7, with 12 bases in between.

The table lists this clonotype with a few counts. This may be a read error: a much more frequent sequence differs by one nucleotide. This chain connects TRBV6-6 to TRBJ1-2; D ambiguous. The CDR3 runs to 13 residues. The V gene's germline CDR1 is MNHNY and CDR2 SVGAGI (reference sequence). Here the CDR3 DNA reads TGTGCCAGCAGTTCTGAGGGAGGCTATGACTACACCTTC. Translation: CASSSEGGYDYTF.

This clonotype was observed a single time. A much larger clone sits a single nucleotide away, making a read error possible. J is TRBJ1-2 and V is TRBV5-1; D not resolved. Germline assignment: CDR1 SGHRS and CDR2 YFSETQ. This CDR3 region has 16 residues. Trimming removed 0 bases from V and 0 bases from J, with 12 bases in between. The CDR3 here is CASSLAPHQANYGYTF. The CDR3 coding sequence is TGCGCCAGCAGCTTGGCACCACACCAAGCTAACTATGGCTACACCTTC.

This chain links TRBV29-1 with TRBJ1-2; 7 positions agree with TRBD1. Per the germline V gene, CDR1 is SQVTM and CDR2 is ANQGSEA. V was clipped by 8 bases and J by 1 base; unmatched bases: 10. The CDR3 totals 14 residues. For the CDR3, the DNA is TGCAGCCTGGTTAGATGGGACAGTAACTATGGCTACACCTTC. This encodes CSLVRWDSNYGYTF.

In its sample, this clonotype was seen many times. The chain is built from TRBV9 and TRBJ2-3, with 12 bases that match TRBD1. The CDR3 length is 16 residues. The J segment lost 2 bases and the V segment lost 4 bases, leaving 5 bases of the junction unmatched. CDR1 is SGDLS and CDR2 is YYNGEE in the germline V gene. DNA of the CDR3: TGTGCCAGCAGCCCGGGACAGGGGGCCCCCACAGATACGCAGTATTTT. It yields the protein CASSPGQGAPTDTQYF.

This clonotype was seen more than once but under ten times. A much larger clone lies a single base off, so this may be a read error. CDR3 residues: CSVESTGDEQYF. The CDR3 nucleotides are TGCAGCGTTGAATCTACGGGCGATGAGCAGTACTTC. The chain joins TRBV29-1 to TRBJ2-5; D uncertain. V gave up 2 bases and J gave up 11 bases, with 15 bases separating them. CDR1 and CDR2 (germline): SQVTM, ANQGSEA. The CDR3 sequence is 12 residues long.

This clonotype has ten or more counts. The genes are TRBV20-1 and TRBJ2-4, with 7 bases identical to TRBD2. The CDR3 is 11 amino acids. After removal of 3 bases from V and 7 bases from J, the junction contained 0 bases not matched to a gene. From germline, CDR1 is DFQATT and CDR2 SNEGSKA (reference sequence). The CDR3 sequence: CSARGGNIQYF. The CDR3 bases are TGCAGTGCTAGGGGGGGGAACATTCAGTACTTC.

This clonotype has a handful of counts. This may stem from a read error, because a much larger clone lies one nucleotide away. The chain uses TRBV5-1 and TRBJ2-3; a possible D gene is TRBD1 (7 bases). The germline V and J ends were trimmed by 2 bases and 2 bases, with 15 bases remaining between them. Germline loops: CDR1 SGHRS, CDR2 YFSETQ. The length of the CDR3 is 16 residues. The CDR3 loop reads CASSFRQGGYTDTQYF. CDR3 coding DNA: TGCGCCAGCAGCTTTCGGCAGGGGGGATACACAGATACGCAGTATTTT.

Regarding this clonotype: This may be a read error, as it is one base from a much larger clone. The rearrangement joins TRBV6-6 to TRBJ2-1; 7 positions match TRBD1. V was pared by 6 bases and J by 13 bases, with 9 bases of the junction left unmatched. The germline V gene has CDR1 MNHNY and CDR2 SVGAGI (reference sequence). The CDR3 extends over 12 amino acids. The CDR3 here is CASSDRAIDQFF. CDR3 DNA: TGTGCCAGCAGCGACAGGGCGATTGACCAGTTCTTC.

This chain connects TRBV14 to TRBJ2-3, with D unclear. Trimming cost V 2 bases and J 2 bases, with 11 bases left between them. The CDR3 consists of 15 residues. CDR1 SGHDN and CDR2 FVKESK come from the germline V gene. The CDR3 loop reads CASSQLRDLTDTQYF. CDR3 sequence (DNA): TGTGCCAGCAGCCAACTAAGGGATCTCACAGATACGCAGTATTTT.

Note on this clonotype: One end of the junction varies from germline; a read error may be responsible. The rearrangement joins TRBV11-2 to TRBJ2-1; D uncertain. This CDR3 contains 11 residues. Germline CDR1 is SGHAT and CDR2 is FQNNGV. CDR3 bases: TGTGCCTGCAGCTTCGGGTCCGAGCAGTTCTTC. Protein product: CACSFGSEQFF.

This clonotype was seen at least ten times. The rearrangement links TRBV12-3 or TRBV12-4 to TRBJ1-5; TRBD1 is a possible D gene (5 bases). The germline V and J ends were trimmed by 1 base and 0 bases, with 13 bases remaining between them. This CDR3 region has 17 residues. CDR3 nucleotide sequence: TGTGCCAGCAGTTTAGGACAGTTAATCAATAGCAATCAGCCCCAGCATTTT. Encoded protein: CASSLGQLINSNQPQHF.